Included here is one T cell receptor beta chain sequence, with context. Molecules of cDNA were individually given unique molecular identifiers that were attached to them. TCRdb redid the calling of the 5' RACE reads with MiXCR, one entry per CDR3 protein. The sample includes fewer than 30,000 distinct CDR3 sequences, more than 4.5% of them seen just once. These data come from a study of early T cells in non-severe SARS-CoV-2 infection. Study-level information: Unpaired chains resulted from sequencing bulk RNA of unsorted whole blood.

Germline CDR1 and CDR2: SQVTM and ANQGSEA. Trimming took off 6 bases at V and 8 bases at J, with 22 bases between the two ends. This CDR3 has 14 residues. This sequence was found in an adult who was a healthcare worker with PCR-confirmed SARS-CoV-2 infection or an uninfected control (not recorded which). Sequencing input: whole blood. V usage is TRBV29-1 and J usage is TRBJ1-2; possible D gene TRBD1, 6 bases. The CDR3 reads CSVPSTGRTGGYTF. In DNA form, the CDR3 reads TGCAGCGTGCCATCCACGGGCCGCACAGGGGGCTACACCTTC.